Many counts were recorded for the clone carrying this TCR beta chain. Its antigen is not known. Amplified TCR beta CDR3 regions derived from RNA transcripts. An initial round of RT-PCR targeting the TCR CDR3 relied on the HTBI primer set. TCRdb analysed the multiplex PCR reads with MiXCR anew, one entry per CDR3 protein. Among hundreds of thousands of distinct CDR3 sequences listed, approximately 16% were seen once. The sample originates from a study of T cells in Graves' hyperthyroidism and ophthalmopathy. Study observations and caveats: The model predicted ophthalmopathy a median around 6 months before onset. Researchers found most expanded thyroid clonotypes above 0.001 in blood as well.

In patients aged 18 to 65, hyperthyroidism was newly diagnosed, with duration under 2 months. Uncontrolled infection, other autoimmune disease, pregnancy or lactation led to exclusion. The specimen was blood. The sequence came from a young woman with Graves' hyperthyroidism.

The CDR3 region has the DNA TGCAGTGCTAGTAGGGACTCCCGGGTCGACGAGCAGTACTTC. Translation gives CSASRDSRVDEQYF. The gene calls are TRBV20-1 and TRBJ2-7; a possible D gene is TRBD2 (6 bases). The ends were cut back, 3 bases at V and 5 bases at J, with 17 bases in the middle. The CDR3 loop spans 14 amino acids. CDR1 is DFQATT and CDR2 is SNEGSKA in the germline V gene (reference sequence).